This TCR beta chain was obtained from a study of regulatory T cells in long-lasting Graves disease. For the study at large: Graves' patients, newly diagnosed, had taken antithyroid drugs under 3 months. Study-level results: Persistent patients shared more public clonotypes (about 2,600) than new patients (approximately 1,000). Persistent disease samples used TRBV28, TRBJ1-2 and TRBJ2-5 preferentially.

Germline CDR1 DFQATT, CDR2 SNEGSKA (reference sequence). With 7 bases removed from V and 0 bases from J, the gap between germline ends came to 13 bases. The CDR3 length is 14 residues. This clonotype occurred many times. Its antigen remains unidentified. Documented time point: newly diagnosed GD, antithyroid drugs for less than 3 months. RNA from PBMCs was the source of the TCR library. CDR3 regions were amplified by Arm-PCR using iRepertoire HTBI primers to build TCR beta libraries. One entry per CDR3 protein results from TCRdb running MiXCR on the multiplex PCR reads. This sample has about 460,000 distinct CDR3 sequences; 12% to 15% occur once, and the top ten carry under 20%. The data were also submitted as part of a second study, on T cells in Graves' hyperthyroidism and ophthalmopathy. That study adds: The model identified upcoming ophthalmopathy a median approximately 6.5 months ahead of onset.

The rearrangement joins TRBV20-1 to TRBJ2-1; perhaps D is TRBD1 or TRBD2 (5 bases each). This sequence was found in a woman in her fifties or sixties with Graves disease. This specimen consisted of peripheral blood mononuclear cells (PBMCs), obtained at new diagnosis, from a patient treated with antithyroid drugs. The DNA for the CDR3 is TGCAGTGTTCCGGGACGGACCTCCTACAATGAGCAGTTCTTC. It is translated as CSVPGRTSYNEQFF.